This TCR beta chain was recovered during a study of ipilimumab plus nivolumab after autologous stem cell transplantation. Background on the study: Median doses per patient: roughly 5 ipilimumab, about eight nivolumab. DLBCL patients had primary refractory or relapsed disease.

The repertoire was sequenced with immunoSEQ multiplex PCR; TCRdb's copy has only in-frame clones and lacks some. The table includes roughly 16,000 clones, 80% to 85% detected once. Study results and caveats: Authors suggest TCR repertoire, Treg phenotype and gut microbiota support further study.

As regards this clone: Its matching antigen is unknown.

Ipilimumab, 1 mg/kg, started 14 to 28 days after autologous transplant. The CDR3 consists of 13 residues. The germline gives CDR1 SSHAT, CDR2 FNYEAQ (reference sequence). The V gene lost 5 bases and the J gene lost 0 bases, with 7 bases spanning the gap. This sequence joins TRBV7-7 and TRBJ2-5, with unresolved D. Sample: PBMCs, taken in a trial of ipilimumab plus nivolumab as post-transplant consolidation. The source of this sequence is a male donor with diffuse large B-cell lymphoma. The chain's CDR3 is CASSPSHQETQYF. The CDR3 bases are TGTGCCAGCAGCCCATCGCACCAAGAGACCCAGTACTTC.